This T cell receptor (beta chain) was profiled in a study of T cells after yellow fever vaccination. The wider study: Fractions containing few cells were prepared with SMART-Seq v4 Ultra Low Input. Overall study results and limits: Weaker overall, the secondary response nonetheless peaked faster (day 5 versus 15). In post-booster samples, most primary-vaccination clones reappeared (approximately 95% CD4, 70% to 90% CD8).

CDR3 length: 16 residues. Trimming removed 5 bases at V and 3 bases at J, with 20 bases between. From germline, CDR1 is SGHRS and CDR2 YFSETQ. Universal primer sites and UMIs were introduced during 5'RACE template-switching synthesis of TCR cDNA. TCRdb re-analysed the 5' RACE reads in MiXCR, keeping a single row per CDR3 protein. The sample includes some 500,000 distinct CDR3 sequences, approximately 12% of them seen just once. This clonotype was seen a handful of times. Its antigen is unidentified. The receptor comes from a man aged 25-40 years who received the YFV17D yellow fever vaccine. The source was PBMCs, collected on the day of the yellow fever booster vaccination. The rearrangement uses TRBV5-1 and TRBJ2-5; perhaps TRBD1 as D (5 bases). In DNA form, the CDR3 reads TGCGCCAGCAGTCTTGTGGTTGGCTTAGGGGAAGAGACCCAGTACTTC. As protein: CASSLVVGLGEETQYF.